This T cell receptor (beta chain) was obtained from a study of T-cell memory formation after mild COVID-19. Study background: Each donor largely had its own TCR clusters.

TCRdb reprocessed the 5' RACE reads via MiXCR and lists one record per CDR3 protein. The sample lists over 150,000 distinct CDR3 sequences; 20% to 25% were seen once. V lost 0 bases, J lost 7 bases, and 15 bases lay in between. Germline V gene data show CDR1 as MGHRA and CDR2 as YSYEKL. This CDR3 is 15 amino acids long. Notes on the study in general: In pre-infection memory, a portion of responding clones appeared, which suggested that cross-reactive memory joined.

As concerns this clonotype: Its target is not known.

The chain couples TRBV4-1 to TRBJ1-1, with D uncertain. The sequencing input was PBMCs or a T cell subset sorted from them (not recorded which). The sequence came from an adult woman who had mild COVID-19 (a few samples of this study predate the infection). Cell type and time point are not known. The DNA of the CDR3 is TGCGCCAGCAGCCAAGATGCGCTGGGGAACTATGAAGCTTTCTTT. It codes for CASSQDALGNYEAFF.